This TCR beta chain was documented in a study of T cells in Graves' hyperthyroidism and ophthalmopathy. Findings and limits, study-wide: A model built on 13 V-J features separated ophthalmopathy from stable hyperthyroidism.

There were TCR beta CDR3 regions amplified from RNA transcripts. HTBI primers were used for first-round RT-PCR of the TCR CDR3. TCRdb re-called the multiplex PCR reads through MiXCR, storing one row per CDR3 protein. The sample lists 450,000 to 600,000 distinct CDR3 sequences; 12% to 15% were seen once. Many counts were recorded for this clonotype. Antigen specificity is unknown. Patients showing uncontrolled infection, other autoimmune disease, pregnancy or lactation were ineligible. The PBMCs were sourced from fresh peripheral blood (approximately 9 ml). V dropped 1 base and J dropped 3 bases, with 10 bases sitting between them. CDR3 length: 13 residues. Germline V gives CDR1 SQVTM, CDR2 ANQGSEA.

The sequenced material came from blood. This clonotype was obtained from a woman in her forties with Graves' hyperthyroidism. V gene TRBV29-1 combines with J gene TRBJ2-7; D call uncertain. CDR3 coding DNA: TGCAGCGTTGAAGGCAGGAAAGACTACGAGCAGTACTTC. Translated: CSVEGRKDYEQYF.